The T cell receptor (beta chain) under discussion was sequenced for a study of blood T cell repertoires in COVID-19. The CDR3 covers 16 residues. V was pared by 3 bases and J by 0 bases, with 6 bases of the junction left unmatched. The V gene's germline CDR1 is LNHDA and CDR2 SQIVND (reference sequence). This table comes from immunoSEQ multiplex PCR, and its TCRdb copy is limited to in-frame clones, with some not included. The repertoire has about 250,000 clones, about 89% of them found once; the top ten carry under 2%. This clonotype was obtained from a woman in her fifties or sixties who had recovered from COVID-19. Sequencing input: peripheral blood. The V gene is TRBV19, the J gene TRBJ2-5; 8 bases line up with TRBD1. The CDR3 region has the DNA TGTGCCAGTAGTATCTATTCAGGGGGCTACCAAGAGACCCAGTACTTC. It codes for CASSIYSGGYQETQYF.